This T cell receptor beta chain was recovered during a study of response to subunit inactivated influenza vaccine. Study findings and constraints: Authors suggested each seasonal flu vaccination may recruit only limited numbers of new T cells.

In TCRdb, the RT-PCR reads were re-called with MiXCR into one record per CDR3 protein. The sample contains roughly 500,000 distinct CDR3 sequences, over 25% of which appear only once. Remarks on this clonotype: What it binds is unknown.

Germline values: CDR1 MNHNS, CDR2 SASEGT. The ends lost 6 bases at V and 5 bases at J; junction bases unmatched: 10. The CDR3 has 15 residues. This chain uses TRBV6-1 with TRBJ2-5; 9 bases line up with TRBD2. The sequenced sample was CD4+ T cells sorted from PBMCs, obtained roughly 5 days after vaccination. The receptor comes from a middle-aged man who received an inactivated influenza vaccine. This chain's CDR3 is CASSVAGAEWETQYF. The CDR3 DNA reads as TGTGCCAGCAGCGTAGCGGGAGCGGAATGGGAGACCCAGTACTTC.